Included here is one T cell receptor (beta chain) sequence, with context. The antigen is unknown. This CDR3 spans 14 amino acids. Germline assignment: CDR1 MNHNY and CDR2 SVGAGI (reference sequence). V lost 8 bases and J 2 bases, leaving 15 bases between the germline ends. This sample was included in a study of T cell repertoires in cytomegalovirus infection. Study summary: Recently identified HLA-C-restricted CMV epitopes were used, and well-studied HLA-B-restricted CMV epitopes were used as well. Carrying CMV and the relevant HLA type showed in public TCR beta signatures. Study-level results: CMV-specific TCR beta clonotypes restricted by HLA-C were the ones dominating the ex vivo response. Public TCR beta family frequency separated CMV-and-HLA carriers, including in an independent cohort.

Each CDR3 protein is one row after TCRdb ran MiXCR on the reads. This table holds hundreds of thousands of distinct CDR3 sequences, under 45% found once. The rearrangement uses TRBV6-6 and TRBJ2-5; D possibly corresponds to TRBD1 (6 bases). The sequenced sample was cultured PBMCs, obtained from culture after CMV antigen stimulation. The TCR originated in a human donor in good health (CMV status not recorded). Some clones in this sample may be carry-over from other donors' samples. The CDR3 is CASLTDSPQETQYF. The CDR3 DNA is TGTGCCAGCCTGACGGACAGTCCGCAAGAGACCCAGTACTTC.